These T cell receptor beta chains were read from a single sample in a study of shared clonotypes between healthy human individuals. TCRdb keeps only in-frame clones here, not all; method: immunoSEQ multiplex PCR. The table shows under 2,500,000 clones, with nearly 97% occurring only once. Sequencing was performed on naive CD4+ T cells sorted from blood. The source of these receptors is a young man in good health. Each CDR3 is given with its conserved first and last residue. A D gene is named only where the DNA matches it firmly. Some rows have no size entry. The others give once, few or many, or a class for an expanded clone.

>NA|TRBV30|NA|TRBJ1-1
CAWAGQTEAFF
TGTGCCTGGGCTGGACAGACCGAAGCTTTCTTT
>NA|TRBV2|NA|TRBJ1-6
CAGLRGINSPLHF
TGTGCCGGTTTGAGGGGAATTAATTCACCCCTCCACTTT
>NA|TRBV30|NA|TRBJ1-1
CAWSVRRGNTEAFF
TGTGCCTGGAGTGTGAGGAGGGGGAACACTGAAGCTTTCTTT
>NA|TRBV5-4|NA|TRBJ1-6
CASSRGSSPGDSPLHF
TGTGCCAGCAGCCGAGGCTCGTCGCCTGGGGATTCACCCCTCCACTTT
>NA|TRBV4-1|NA|TRBJ2-7
CASSPEQGPPSYEQYF
TGCGCCAGCAGCCCCGAACAGGGTCCCCCCTCCTACGAGCAGTACTTC
>NA|TRBV7-9|NA|TRBJ2-5
CASSFFGEGRETQYF
TGTGCCAGCAGCTTCTTTGGTGAAGGGCGGGAGACCCAGTACTTC
>NA|TRBV7-8|TRBD1|TRBJ1-1
CASSLRTGMNTEAFF
TGTGCCAGCAGCTTGCGGACAGGGATGAACACTGAAGCTTTCTTT
>once|TRBV6-4|TRBD1|TRBJ2-7
CASSVDRAGIYEQYF
TGTGCCAGCAGTGTGGACAGGGCCGGAATCTACGAGCAGTACTTC
>NA|TRBV7-9|NA|TRBJ1-3
CAYTATDHSGNTIYF
TGTGCGTATACTGCCACAGACCACTCTGGAAACACCATATATTTT
>NA|TRBV15|NA|TRBJ2-7
CATSREGSQSYEQYF
TGTGCCACCAGCAGAGAAGGAAGCCAGTCCTACGAGCAGTACTTC
>NA|TRBV6-8|TRBD2|TRBJ2-1
CASSYSKASGRARSYNEQFF
TGTGCCAGCAGTTACTCGAAGGCTAGCGGGAGGGCCCGCTCCTACAATGAGCAGTTCTTC
>NA|TRBV5-1|NA|TRBJ2-2
CASSSNAEAFTGELFF
TGCGCCAGCAGCTCCAACGCAGAGGCTTTCACCGGGGAGCTGTTTTTT
>NA|TRBV5-6|NA|TRBJ2-3
CASSLTSRVDTQYF
TGTGCCAGCAGCTTGACTAGCCGCGTGGATACGCAGTATTTT
>NA|TRBV7-7|TRBD2|TRBJ2-1
CASSPGLAGVANEQFF
TGTGCTAGCAGCCCAGGATTAGCGGGAGTGGCCAATGAGCAGTTCTTC
>NA|TRBV7-2|TRBD2|TRBJ2-5
CASSREGSGWGETQYF
TGTGCCAGCAGCCGGGAGGGTAGCGGGTGGGGAGAGACCCAGTACTTC
>few|TRBV2|TRBD1|TRBJ1-2
CASSGQAGYTF
TGTGCCAGCAGCGGACAGGCGGGCTACACCTTC
>NA|TRBV5-1|NA|TRBJ2-4
CASSFGTLEKNIQYF
TGCGCCAGCAGCTTTGGCACCCTTGAGAAAAACATTCAGTACTTC
>NA|TRBV5-1|NA|TRBJ2-5
CASRQSGVETQYF
TGCGCCAGCCGCCAGTCGGGAGTAGAGACCCAGTACTTC
>NA|TRBV5-6|NA|TRBJ1-2
CASSFSRNRLGDYGYTF
TGTGCCAGCAGCTTTTCCCGGAATCGCCTTGGGGACTATGGCTACACCTTC
>once|TRBV9|NA|TRBJ1-6
CASSVEVESTYNSPLHF
TGTGCCAGCAGCGTAGAAGTTGAGAGTACCTATAATTCACCCCTCCACTTT
>NA|TRBV4-2|TRBD2|TRBJ2-1
CASSGYSGGALEQFF
TGTGCCAGCAGCGGTTATAGCGGGGGGGCCCTTGAGCAGTTCTTC
>once|TRBV7-2|TRBD2|TRBJ2-2
CASSLGFLAGTGELFF
TGTGCCAGCAGCTTAGGCTTTCTAGCGGGGACCGGGGAGCTGTTTTTT
>NA|TRBV28|TRBD1|TRBJ1-2
CAILQGVVGYTF
TGTGCCATTCTTCAGGGGGTTGTCGGCTACACCTTC
>NA|TRBV5-4|NA|TRBJ2-3
CASSLVGEDTQYF
TGTGCCAGCAGCTTGGTGGGGGAGGATACGCAGTATTTT
>NA|TRBV7-9|NA|TRBJ2-7
CASTQGGPIIYEQYF
TGTGCCAGCACCCAAGGGGGGCCCATCATTTACGAGCAGTACTTC
>NA|TRBV5-6|TRBD1|TRBJ1-6
CASSADRRTYNSPLHF
TGTGCCAGCAGCGCGGACAGGAGGACCTATAATTCACCCCTCCACTTT
>NA|TRBV7-2|NA|TRBJ1-2
CASSLVPGAYYGYTF
TGTGCCAGCAGCTTAGTACCGGGGGCGTACTATGGCTACACCTTC
>NA|TRBV30|TRBD1|TRBJ2-5
CAWSVRSGGAETQYF
TGTGCCTGGAGTGTACGGTCAGGGGGCGCAGAGACCCAGTACTTC
>NA|TRBV28|NA|TRBJ2-4
CASSFFRVPAKNIQYF
TGTGCCAGCAGTTTTTTTCGGGTGCCAGCCAAAAACATTCAGTACTTC
>NA|TRBV4-1|TRBD1|TRBJ1-1
CASSLSGGRGRVGMNTEAFF
TGCGCCAGCAGCCTTTCCGGGGGGAGGGGGCGCGTTGGAATGAACACTGAAGCTTTCTTT
>NA|TRBV7-9|TRBD1|TRBJ2-5
CASSEAKTGLETQYF
TGTGCCAGCTCAGAAGCTAAGACAGGGTTGGAGACCCAGTACTTC
>NA|TRBV6-1|NA|TRBJ1-4
CASSWGPTNEKLFF
TGTGCCAGCAGTTGGGGACCAACTAATGAAAAACTGTTTTTT
>NA|TRBV5-4|NA|TRBJ2-7
CASSFDRSHEQYF
TGTGCCAGCAGCTTCGACAGGAGCCACGAGCAGTACTTC
>NA|TRBV6-5|TRBD1|TRBJ1-6
CASSPEGTVRGPLHF
TGTGCCAGCAGCCCCGAGGGGACAGTTCGGGGGCCCCTCCACTTT
>NA|TRBV5-1|TRBD1|TRBJ1-1
CASSLEKTGLNTEAFF
TGCGCCAGCAGCTTGGAAAAGACAGGGTTGAACACTGAAGCTTTCTTT
>NA|TRBV5-1|NA|TRBJ2-2
CASSFDGNTGELFF
TGCGCCAGCAGCTTTGACGGGAACACCGGGGAGCTGTTTTTT
>NA|TRBV4-1|TRBD2|TRBJ2-2
CASSPLTSVTGELFF
TGCGCCAGCAGCCCCTTGACTAGCGTCACCGGGGAGCTGTTTTTT
>NA|TRBV7-8|NA|TRBJ2-7
CASSLKGDEQYF
TGTGCCAGCAGCTTAAAGGGTGACGAGCAGTACTTC
>NA|TRBV7-2|TRBD1|TRBJ2-7
CASSLVPGQGTRRYEQYF
TGTGCCAGCAGCTTAGTGCCGGGACAGGGTACCCGCAGGTACGAGCAGTACTTC
>NA|TRBV16|NA|TRBJ2-7
CASTGGYEQYF
TGTGCCAGCACCGGGGGCTACGAGCAGTACTTC
>once|TRBV14|NA|TRBJ1-2
CASRKGRSLRYGYTF
TGTGCCAGCAGAAAGGGGCGGTCCCTCCGCTATGGCTACACCTTC
>NA|TRBV5-1|NA|TRBJ2-2
CASSLEGPGELFF
TGCGCCAGCAGCTTGGAGGGTCCCGGGGAGCTGTTTTTT
>NA|TRBV19|NA|TRBJ1-1
CASSMGYKNTEAFF
TGTGCCAGTAGTATGGGGTACAAGAACACTGAAGCTTTCTTT
>NA|TRBV6-6|NA|TRBJ2-7
CASSYGGRESEQYF
TGTGCCAGCAGTTACGGAGGCAGGGAGAGCGAGCAGTACTTC
>NA|TRBV6-1|NA|TRBJ1-4
CASSELGGTTNEKLFF
TGTGCCAGCAGTGAACTAGGGGGGACCACTAATGAAAAACTGTTTTTT
>NA|TRBV10-3|TRBD1|TRBJ2-5
CAISRDTRGETQYF
TGTGCCATCAGCCGGGACACCAGGGGGGAGACCCAGTACTTC
>NA|TRBV6-1|TRBD2|TRBJ2-5
CASSEAWGAGASWGTQYF
TGTGCCAGCAGTGAAGCGTGGGGAGCGGGAGCCTCCTGGGGGACCCAGTACTTC
>NA|TRBV5-4|NA|TRBJ1-4
CASSFGSEKLFF
TGTGCCAGCAGCTTCGGGAGTGAAAAACTGTTTTTT